This record concerns one TCR beta chain sequence. Its antigen remains unidentified. Clones were sequenced by immunoSEQ multiplex PCR, and TCRdb holds only the in-frame ones, with some missing. Among fewer than 150,000 clones listed, approximately 80% were seen once. The sample comes from a study of radiotherapy plus CTLA-4 blockade in lung cancer. Across the whole study: Of all patients, approximately 17% responded objectively and approximately 31% showed disease control. Study-wide points: In blood, after radiotherapy plus ipilimumab, tumor-derived TCR clones expanded.

CDR3 length equals 16 residues. V lost 0 bases to trimming and J lost 6 bases, with 14 bases between them. Germline V gives CDR1 MGHRA, CDR2 YSYEKL. Focal radiation plus CTLA-4 blockade with ipilimumab was administered to patients who had chemo-refractory metastatic non-small-cell lung cancer. The receptor was derived from a human donor with non-small cell lung cancer who had a partial response to radiotherapy plus ipilimumab. The sequences come from peripheral blood, collected from a patient treated with radiotherapy plus ipilimumab. The chain employs TRBV4-1 and TRBJ1-4, with unresolved D. CDR3 nucleotides: TGCGCCAGCAGCCAAGATTTCGGGAGATCGTATGAAAAACTGTTTTTT. This gives the protein CASSQDFGRSYEKLFF.